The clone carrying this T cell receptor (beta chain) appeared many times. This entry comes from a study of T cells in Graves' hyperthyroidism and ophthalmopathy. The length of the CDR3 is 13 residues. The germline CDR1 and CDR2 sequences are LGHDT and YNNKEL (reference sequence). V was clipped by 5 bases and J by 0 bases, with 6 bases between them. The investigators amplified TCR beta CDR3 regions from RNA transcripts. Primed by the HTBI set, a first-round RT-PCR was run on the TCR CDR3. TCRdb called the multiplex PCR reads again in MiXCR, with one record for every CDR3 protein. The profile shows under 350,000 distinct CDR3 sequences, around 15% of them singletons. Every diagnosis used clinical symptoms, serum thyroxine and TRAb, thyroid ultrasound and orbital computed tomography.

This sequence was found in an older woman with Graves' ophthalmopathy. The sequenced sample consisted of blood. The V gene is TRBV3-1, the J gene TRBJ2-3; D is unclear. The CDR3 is CASSDLSTDTQYF. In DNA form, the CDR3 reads TGTGCCAGCAGCGACCTAAGCACAGATACGCAGTATTTT.